This T cell receptor beta chain derives from a study of T cells in Graves' hyperthyroidism and ophthalmopathy. On the study more broadly: Peripheral blood was secured at the point of initial diagnosis, before any treatment. Study observations and caveats: Ophthalmopathy was predicted by the model a median of approximately 6 months ahead of onset.

This clonotype was found a few times. Its antigen is not known. Patients between 18 and 65 years old had hyperthyroidism, newly diagnosed and lasting under 2 months. Each 10 ml fresh peripheral blood draw supplied the PBMCs. RNA transcripts gave rise to amplified TCR beta CDR3 regions. The study used the HTBI primer set for a first-round RT-PCR of the TCR CDR3. Using its own MiXCR run on the multiplex PCR reads, TCRdb lists one record per CDR3 protein. The data show fewer than 550,000 distinct CDR3 sequences, with around a sixth seen just once and 11% to 15% held by the top ten. Sequenced material: blood. The TCR originated in a woman younger than 30 with Graves' hyperthyroidism.

The CDR3 DNA sequence: TGTGCCAGTAGTATTAGAACGCCCATGTTGGGATCGGACAATGAGCAGTTCTTC. This gives the protein CASSIRTPMLGSDNEQFF. This chain joins TRBV19 and TRBJ2-1, with no clear D. V lost 3 bases, J lost 5 bases, and 23 bases lay in between. Germline CDR1 reads LNHDA; CDR2 reads SQIVND (reference sequence). This CDR3 comprises 18 residues.